This TCR beta chain was sequenced for a study of T cells in Graves' hyperthyroidism and ophthalmopathy. Graves' hyperthyroidism without ophthalmopathy progression within 18 months was termed stable. RNA transcripts provided the source from which TCR beta CDR3 regions were amplified. Carried out on the TCR CDR3, a first-round RT-PCR used the HTBI primer set. TCRdb fed the multiplex PCR reads into MiXCR, producing one record per CDR3 protein. The table includes about 560,000 distinct CDR3 sequences, approximately 16% detected once. Losses at the gene ends were 0 bases for V and 4 bases for J; bases not matched to a gene: 4. Germline loops: CDR1 SGHKS, CDR2 YYEKEE (reference sequence). The CDR3 covers 16 residues.

V is TRBV5-5 and J is TRBJ1-3, with 10 bases aligning to TRBD1. The specimen sequenced was blood. The receptor was derived from a young woman with Graves' hyperthyroidism. The CDR3 loop is CASSLDDRGQGNTIYF. The CDR3 DNA sequence: TGTGCCAGCAGCTTGGACGACAGGGGGCAAGGAAACACCATATATTTT.